This TCR beta chain was identified during a study of T cell responses to AZD1222 COVID-19 vaccine. Study-level findings and limits: Baseline seropositives among AZD1222 recipients totaled only five to seven. In a largely white British group with more females than males, clonal diversity was possibly underestimated.

The data were produced by immunoSEQ multiplex PCR, yet TCRdb's version contains in-frame clones alone and is incomplete. The data contain approximately 200,000 clones, 90% to 95% of them singletons. This clone was picked up a small number of times. What it binds is unknown. V lost 6 bases to trimming and J lost 0 bases; unmatched junction nucleotides: 10. This CDR3 has 18 residues. Germline V gene lookup returns CDR1 SGHRS and CDR2 YFSETQ. The sequence came from an adult who received the MenACWY meningococcal vaccine as a control. The chain joins TRBV5-1 to TRBJ2-3; 13 bases agree with TRBD2. The sequencing used peripheral blood, collected 28 days after the second dose of the MenACWY control vaccine. CDR3 sequence (DNA): TGCGCCAGCACCTTCTGGACTAGCGGGGGCCTTAGCACAGATACGCAGTATTTT. Residues: CASTFWTSGGLSTDTQYF.